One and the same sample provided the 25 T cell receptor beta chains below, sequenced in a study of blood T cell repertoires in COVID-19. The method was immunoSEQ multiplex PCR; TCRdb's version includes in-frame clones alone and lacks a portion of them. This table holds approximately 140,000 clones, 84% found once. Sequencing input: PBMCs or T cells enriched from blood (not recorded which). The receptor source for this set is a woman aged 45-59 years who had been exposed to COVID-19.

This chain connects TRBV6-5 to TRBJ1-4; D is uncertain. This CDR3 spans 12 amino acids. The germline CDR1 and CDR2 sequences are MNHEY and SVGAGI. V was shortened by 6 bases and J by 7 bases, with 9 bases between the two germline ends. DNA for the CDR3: TGTGCCAGCAGGCCAGGTCCTGAAAAACTGTTTTTT. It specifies CASRPGPEKLFF.

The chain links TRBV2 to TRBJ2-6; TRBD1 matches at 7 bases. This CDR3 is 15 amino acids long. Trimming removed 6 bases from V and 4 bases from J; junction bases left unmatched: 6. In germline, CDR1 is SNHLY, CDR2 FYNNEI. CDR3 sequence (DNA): TGTGCCAGCAGCGAACAGGGGTTCGGGGCCAACGTCCTGACTTTC. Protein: CASSEQGFGANVLTF.

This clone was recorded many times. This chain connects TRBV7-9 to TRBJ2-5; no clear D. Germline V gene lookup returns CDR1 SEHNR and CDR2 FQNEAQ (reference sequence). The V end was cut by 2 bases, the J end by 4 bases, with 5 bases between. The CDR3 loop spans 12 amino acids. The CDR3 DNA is TGTGCCAGCAGCTTACCCAGAGAGACCCAGTACTTC. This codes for CASSLPRETQYF.

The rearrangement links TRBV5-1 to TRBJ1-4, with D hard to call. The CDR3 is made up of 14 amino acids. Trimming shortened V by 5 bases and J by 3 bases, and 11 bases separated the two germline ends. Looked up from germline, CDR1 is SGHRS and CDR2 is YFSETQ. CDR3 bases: TGCGCCAGCAGTCTCGGGTCGCCTAATGAAAAACTGTTTTTT. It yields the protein CASSLGSPNEKLFF. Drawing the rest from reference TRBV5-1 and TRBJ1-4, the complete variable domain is KAGVTQTPRYLIKTRGQQVTLSCSPISGHRSVSWYQQTPGQGLQFLFEYFSETQRNKGNFPGRFSGRQFSNSRSEMNVSTLELGDSALYLCASSLGSPNEKLFFGSGTQLSVL.

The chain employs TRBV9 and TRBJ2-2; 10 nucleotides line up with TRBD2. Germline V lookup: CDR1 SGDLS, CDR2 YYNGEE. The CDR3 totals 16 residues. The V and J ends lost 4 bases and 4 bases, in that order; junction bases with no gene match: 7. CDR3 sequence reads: CASSQTSGRGTGELFF. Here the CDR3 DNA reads TGTGCCAGCAGCCAGACTAGCGGGCGGGGCACCGGGGAGCTGTTTTTT.

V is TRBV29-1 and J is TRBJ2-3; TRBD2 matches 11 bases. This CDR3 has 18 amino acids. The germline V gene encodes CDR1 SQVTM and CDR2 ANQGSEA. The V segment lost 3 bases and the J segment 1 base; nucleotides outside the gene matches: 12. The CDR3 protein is CSVDRQGLAGGRTDTQYF. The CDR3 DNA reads TGCAGCGTTGATCGACAGGGGCTAGCGGGGGGACGCACAGATACGCAGTATTTT.

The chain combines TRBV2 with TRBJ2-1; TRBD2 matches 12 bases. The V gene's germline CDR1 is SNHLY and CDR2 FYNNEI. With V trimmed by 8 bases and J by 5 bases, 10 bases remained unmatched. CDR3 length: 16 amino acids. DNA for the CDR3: TGTGCCAGCGTGGTGCTAGCGGGAGGGCCGAACAATGAGCAGTTCTTC. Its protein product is CASVVLAGGPNNEQFF.

In DNA form, the CDR3 reads TGTGCCAGCAGCCAGGGACTAGCGGGGTACAATGAGCAGTTCTTC. Protein: CASSQGLAGYNEQFF. The chain joins TRBV7-9 to TRBJ2-1, with TRBD2 identical over 13 bases. Germline V gene lookup returns CDR1 SEHNR and CDR2 FQNEAQ (reference sequence). V gave up 5 bases and J gave up 4 bases; unmatched junction bases: 2. CDR3 length equals 15 residues.

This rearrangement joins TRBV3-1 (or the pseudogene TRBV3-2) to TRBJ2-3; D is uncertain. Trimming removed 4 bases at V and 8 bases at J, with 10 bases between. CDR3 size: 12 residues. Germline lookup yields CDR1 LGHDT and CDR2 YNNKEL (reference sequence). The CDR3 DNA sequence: TGTGCCAGCAGCCCCAGACTGGGTACGCAGTATTTT. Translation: CASSPRLGTQYF.

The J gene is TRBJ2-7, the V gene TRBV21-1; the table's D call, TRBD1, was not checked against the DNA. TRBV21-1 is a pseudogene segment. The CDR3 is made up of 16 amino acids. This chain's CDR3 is CASSTPTDRGNDEQYF. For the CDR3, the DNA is TGTGCCAGCAGCACACCAACGGACAGGGGCAACGACGAGCAGTACTTC.

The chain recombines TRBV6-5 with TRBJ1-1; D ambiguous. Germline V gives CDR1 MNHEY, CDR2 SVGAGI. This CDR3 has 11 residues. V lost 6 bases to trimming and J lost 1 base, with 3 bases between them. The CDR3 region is CASSRNTEAFF. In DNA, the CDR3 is TGTGCCAGCAGCCGGAACACTGAAGCTTTCTTT.

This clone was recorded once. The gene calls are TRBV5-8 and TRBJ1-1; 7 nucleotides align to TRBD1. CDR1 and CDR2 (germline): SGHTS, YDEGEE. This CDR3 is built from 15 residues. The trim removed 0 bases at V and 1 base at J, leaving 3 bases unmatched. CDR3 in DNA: TGTGCCAGCAGCTTGGGTCAGGGGGGGAACACTGAAGCTTTCTTT. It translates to CASSLGQGGNTEAFF.

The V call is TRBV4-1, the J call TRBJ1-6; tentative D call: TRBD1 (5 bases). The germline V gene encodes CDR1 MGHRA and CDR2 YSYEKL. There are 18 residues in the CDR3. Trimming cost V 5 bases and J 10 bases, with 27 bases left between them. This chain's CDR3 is CASSTPRDSGVIRSPLHF. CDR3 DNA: TGCGCCAGCAGCACCCCCAGAGATTCGGGGGTGATTCGCTCACCCCTCCACTTT.

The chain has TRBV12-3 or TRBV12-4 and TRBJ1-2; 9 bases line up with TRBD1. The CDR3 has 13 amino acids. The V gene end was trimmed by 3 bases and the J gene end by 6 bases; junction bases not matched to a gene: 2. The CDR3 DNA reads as TGTGCCAGCAGTTTCGGGACAGGGAATGGCTACACCTTC. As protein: CASSFGTGNGYTF.

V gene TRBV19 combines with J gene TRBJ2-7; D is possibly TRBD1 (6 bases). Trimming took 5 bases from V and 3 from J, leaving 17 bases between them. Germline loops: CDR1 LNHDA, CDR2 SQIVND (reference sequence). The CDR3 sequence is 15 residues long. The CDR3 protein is CASSVDSVGYYEQYF. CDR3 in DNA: TGTGCCAGTAGTGTGGACAGCGTTGGCTACTACGAGCAGTACTTC.

The CDR3 DNA sequence: TGTGCCTGGAGTGTATCGGTTTCTGGAAACACCATATATTTT. It yields the protein CAWSVSVSGNTIYF. The V call is TRBV30, the J call TRBJ1-3; D ambiguous. Germline loops: CDR1 GTSNPN, CDR2 SVGIG (reference sequence). V shed 0 bases and J shed 1 base, with 7 bases lying between them. This CDR3 is built from 14 residues.

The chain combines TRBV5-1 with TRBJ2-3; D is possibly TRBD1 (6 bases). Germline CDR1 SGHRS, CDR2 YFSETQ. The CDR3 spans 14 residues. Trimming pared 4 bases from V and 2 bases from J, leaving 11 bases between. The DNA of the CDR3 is TGCGCCAGCAGCCGGGACACCTCCACAGATACGCAGTATTTT. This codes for CASSRDTSTDTQYF.

The DNA of the CDR3 is TGTGCCAGCACCACAGGGGTTCTGCCCCAGCATTTT. Translating gives CASTTGVLPQHF. V is TRBV28 and J is TRBJ1-5, with 7 bases matching TRBD1. The CDR3 contains 12 residues. Germline assignment: CDR1 MDHEN and CDR2 SYDVKM. Trimming cost V 7 bases and J 9 bases; bases outside gene matches: 6. Complete variable domain (other parts from reference TRBV28 and TRBJ1-5): DVKVTQSSRYLVKRTGEKVFLECVQDMDHENMFWYRQDPGLGLRLIYFSYDVKMKEKGDIPEGYSVSREKKERFSLILESASTNQTSMYLCASTTGVLPQHFGDGTRLSIL.

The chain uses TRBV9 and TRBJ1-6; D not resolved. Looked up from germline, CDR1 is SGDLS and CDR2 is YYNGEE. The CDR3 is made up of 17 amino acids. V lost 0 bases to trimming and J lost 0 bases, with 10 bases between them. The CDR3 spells CASSVDPGSSYNSPLHF. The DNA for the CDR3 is TGTGCCAGCAGCGTAGATCCGGGAAGCTCCTATAATTCACCCCTCCACTTT.

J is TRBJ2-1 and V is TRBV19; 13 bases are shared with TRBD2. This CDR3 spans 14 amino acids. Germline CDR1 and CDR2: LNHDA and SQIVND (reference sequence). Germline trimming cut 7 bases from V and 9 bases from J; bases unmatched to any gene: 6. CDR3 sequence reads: CASTGLAGVGEQFF. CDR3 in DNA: TGTGCCAGTACCGGACTAGCGGGAGTCGGTGAGCAGTTCTTC.

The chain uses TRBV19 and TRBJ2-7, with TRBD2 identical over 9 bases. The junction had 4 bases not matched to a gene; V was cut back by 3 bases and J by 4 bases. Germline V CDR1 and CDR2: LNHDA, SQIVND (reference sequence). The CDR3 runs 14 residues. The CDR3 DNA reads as TGTGCCAGTAGTATTGTAGCGGGAGAGTACGAGCAGTACTTC. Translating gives CASSIVAGEYEQYF.

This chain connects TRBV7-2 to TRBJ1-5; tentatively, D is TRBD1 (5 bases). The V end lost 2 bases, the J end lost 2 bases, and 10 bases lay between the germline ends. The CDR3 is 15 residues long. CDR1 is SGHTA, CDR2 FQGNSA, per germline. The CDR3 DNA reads TGTGCCAGCAGCTTATGGGGGGGTGGCAATCAGCCCCAGCATTTT. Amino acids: CASSLWGGGNQPQHF.

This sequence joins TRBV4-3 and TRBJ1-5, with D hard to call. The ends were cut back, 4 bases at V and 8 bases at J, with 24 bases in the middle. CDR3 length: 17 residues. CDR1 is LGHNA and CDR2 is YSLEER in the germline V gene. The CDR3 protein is CASSPTVTGREREPQHF. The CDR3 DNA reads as TGCGCCAGCAGCCCTACGGTGACCGGGCGGGAACGGGAGCCCCAGCATTTT.

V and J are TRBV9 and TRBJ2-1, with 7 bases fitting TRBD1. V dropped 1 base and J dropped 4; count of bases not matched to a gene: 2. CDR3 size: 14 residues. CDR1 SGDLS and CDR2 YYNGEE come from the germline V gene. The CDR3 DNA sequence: TGTGCCAGCAGCGTACCAGGGGGATACAATGAGCAGTTCTTC. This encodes CASSVPGGYNEQFF.

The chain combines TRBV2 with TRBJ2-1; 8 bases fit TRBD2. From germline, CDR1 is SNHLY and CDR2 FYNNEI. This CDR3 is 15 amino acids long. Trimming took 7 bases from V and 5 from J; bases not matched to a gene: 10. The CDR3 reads CASTISGRIHNEQFF. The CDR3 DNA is TGTGCCAGCACCATAAGCGGGAGAATCCACAATGAGCAGTTCTTC.